Given below is one TCR beta chain in context. Its antigen is unknown. No much larger clone exists at a distance of one base, and base qualities are not known. Relative to germline, V is 0 bases shorter and J is 5 bases shorter, with 8 bases between their ends. The CDR3 holds 14 amino acids from the cysteine to the phenylalanine. Only CDR3 DNA remains: 42 bases, in frame from the first base. The CDR1 and CDR2 encoded by the germline V gene are SGDLS and YYNGEE. The record originates from a study of Ad26.COV2.S vaccination and SARS-CoV-2 variants (dated by TCRdb to the early 2020s). Regarding the study in general: Donors in the vaccine arm were drawn from COV1001, a multicentre, randomized, double-blind, placebo-controlled phase I-IIa trial testing Ad26.COV2.S in healthy adults. Investigators remained blinded to trial group allocation during experiments and outcome assessment. Trial participants were randomized into five groups of five: low-dose or high-dose Ad26.COV2.S given once or twice, or placebo on both occasions. TCRbeta repertoire sequencing served as the tool for gauging how specific and how broad the SARS-CoV-2-reactive T cell receptors were following Ad26.COV2.S vaccination. The TCR-sequenced set comprised approximately 30 samples: about 19 Ad26.COV2.S vaccine recipients, 5 placebo recipients and 8 SARS-CoV-2 convalescent individuals. Ad26.COV2.S was administered intramuscularly at 5 x 10^10 or 1 x 10^11 viral particles, either as a single shot or as two shots given 56 days apart. What the authors observed across the whole study: Ad26.COV2.S recipients had higher spike-specific TCR breadth than placebo recipients (P = 0.0014). The study was not powered for comparison of responses between vaccine doses or regimens. Vaccine and placebo recipients had similar non-spike TCR breadth, a finding consistent with the vaccine containing only spike. After vaccination, spike-specific CD8+ and CD4+ T cell responses were reported to show substantial breadth. It was noted by the authors that total T cell responses may have been underestimated by the TCR breadth and depth analyses.

The treatment or condition label for this specimen denotes: over 15 received Ad26.COV2.S at low or high dose, single or two shots; 5 received placebo; per-sample allocation not given. Repertoires of vaccine and placebo recipients were sequenced from samples collected on day 63 after the first injection. Cohort 1b enrolled 20 to 30 adults aged 18-55 years at a single site in Boston, USA, between 29 July and 7 August 2020. As a vaccine, Ad26.COV2.S was a replication-incompetent adenovirus type 26 vector that expressed a prefusion-stabilized SARS-CoV-2 spike protein derived from the original Wuhan strain. TCRbeta CDR3 regions were sequenced with the immunoSEQ Assay. After extraction, genomic DNA underwent amplification by bias-controlled multiplex PCR, followed by high-throughput sequencing. As for the original processing: To quantify the absolute abundance of each unique TCRbeta CDR3 region, sequences were collapsed and filtered. T cell fraction was estimated by normalizing TCRbeta template counts to usable DNA, with usable DNA measured through amplification of reference genes found in all nucleated cells. Repertoire TCRs were annotated as SARS-CoV-2-specific when V gene, CDR3 amino acid sequence and J gene were exactly matched to a known reactive TCR set. The reference SARS-CoV-2 TCR set came from MIRA and was filtered for enrichment in COVID-19-positive ImmuneCODE repertoires, removing public or cross-reactive TCRs. Based on the MIRA antigens, annotated TCRs were further analysed at the level of specific ORF or position within ORF. Depth was the summed frequency of annotated unique rearrangements, while breadth was defined as annotated unique rearrangements over total unique productive rearrangements. TCR breadth was compared between groups using two-sided Wilcoxon rank-sum tests. This is the immuneACCESS table as TCRdb keeps it, with only in-frame sequences that have V and J called. A part of the clones is gone; compared with another copy, unresolved V genes explain less than half, and the rest is unexplained. The D gene and trimming were derived from the DNA, and the V and J assignments and clone size from that table. Across this sample there are roughly 510,000 clones, with 87% seen only once. Together, the top ten hold roughly 13% of the sample.

The chain is assembled from TRBV9 and TRBJ2-2, with the D gene not clear enough to name. This TCR was recovered from a person between 18 and 60 years old who received the Ad26.COV2.S COVID-19 vaccine or a placebo. Specimen: peripheral blood, collected in a trial of Ad26.COV2.S vaccine versus placebo. The sequenced DNA is TGTGCCAGCAGCGTAGGGAAAGGTACCGGGGAGCTGTTTTTT. Its translation is CASSVGKGTGELFF.